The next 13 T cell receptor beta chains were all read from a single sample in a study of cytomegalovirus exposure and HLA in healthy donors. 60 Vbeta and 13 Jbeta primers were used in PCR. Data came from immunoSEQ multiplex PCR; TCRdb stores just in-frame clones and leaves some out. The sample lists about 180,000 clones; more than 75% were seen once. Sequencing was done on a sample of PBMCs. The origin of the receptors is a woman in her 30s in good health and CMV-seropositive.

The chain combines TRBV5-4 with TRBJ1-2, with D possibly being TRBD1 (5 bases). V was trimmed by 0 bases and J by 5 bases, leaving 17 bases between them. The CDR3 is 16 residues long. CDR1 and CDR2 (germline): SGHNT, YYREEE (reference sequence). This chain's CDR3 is CASSLAAGGEGYGYTF. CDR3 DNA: TGTGCCAGCAGCTTGGCGGCGGGAGGGGAAGGGTATGGCTACACCTTC. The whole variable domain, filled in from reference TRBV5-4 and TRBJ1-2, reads ETGVTQSPTHLIKTRGQQVTLRCSSQSGHNTVSWYQQALGQGPQFIFQYYREEENGRGNFPPRFSGLQFPNYSSELNVNALELDDSALYLCASSLAAGGEGYGYTFGSGTRLTVV.

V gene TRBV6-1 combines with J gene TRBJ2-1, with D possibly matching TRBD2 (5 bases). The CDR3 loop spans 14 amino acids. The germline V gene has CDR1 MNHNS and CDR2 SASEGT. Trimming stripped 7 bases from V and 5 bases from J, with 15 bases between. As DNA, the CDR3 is TGTGCCAGCATACCGGGGTCTAGGGACAATGAGCAGTTCTTC. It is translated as CASIPGSRDNEQFF.

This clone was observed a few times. DNA for the CDR3: TGTGCCAGCATGTATCCGCGGGGGGGCGATAATGAGCAGTTCTTC. Translating it yields CASMYPRGGDNEQFF. This chain joins TRBV2 and TRBJ2-1; 9 bases agree with TRBD2. Germline CDR1 is SNHLY and CDR2 is FYNNEI. V trimming: 7 bases; J trimming: 7 bases; junction bases outside the gene matches: 11. The CDR3 is 15 amino acids.

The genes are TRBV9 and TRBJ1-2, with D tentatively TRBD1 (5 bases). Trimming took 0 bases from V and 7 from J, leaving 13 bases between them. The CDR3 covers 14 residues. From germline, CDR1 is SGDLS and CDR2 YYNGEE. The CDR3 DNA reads TGTGCCAGCAGCGTAGGGGAGGGGCGAGGTGGCTACACCTTC. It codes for CASSVGEGRGGYTF. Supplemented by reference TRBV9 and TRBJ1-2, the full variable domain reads DSGVTQTPKHLITATGQRVTLRCSPRSGDLSVYWYQQSLDQGLQFLIQYYNGEERAKGNILERFSAQQFPDLHSELNLSSLELGDSALYFCASSVGEGRGGYTFGSGTRLTVV.

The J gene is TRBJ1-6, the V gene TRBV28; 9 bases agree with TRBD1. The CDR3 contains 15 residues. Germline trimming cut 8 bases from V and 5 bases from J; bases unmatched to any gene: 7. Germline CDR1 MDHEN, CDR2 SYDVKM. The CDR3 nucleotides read TGTGCCAGCGGGGGGGACAGGGTAAATAATTCACCCCTCCACTTT. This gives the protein CASGGDRVNNSPLHF.

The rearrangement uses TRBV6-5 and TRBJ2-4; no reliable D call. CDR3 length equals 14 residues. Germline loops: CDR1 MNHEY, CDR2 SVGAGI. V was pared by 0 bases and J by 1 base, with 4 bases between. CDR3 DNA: TGTGCCAGCAGTTACTCCAGGGCCAAAAACATTCAGTACTTC. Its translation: CASSYSRAKNIQYF.

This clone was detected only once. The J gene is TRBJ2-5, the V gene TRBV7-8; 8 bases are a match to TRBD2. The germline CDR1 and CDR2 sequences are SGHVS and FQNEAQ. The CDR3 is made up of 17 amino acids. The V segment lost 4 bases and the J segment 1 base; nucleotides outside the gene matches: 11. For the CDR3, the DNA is TGTGCCAGCAGCTCCGCGAGTATAGCGGGGAGCCAAGAGACCCAGTACTTC. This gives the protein CASSSASIAGSQETQYF.

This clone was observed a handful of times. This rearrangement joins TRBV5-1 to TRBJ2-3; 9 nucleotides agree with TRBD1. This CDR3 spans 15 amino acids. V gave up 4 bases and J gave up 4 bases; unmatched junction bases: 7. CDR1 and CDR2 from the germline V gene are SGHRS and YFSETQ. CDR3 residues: CASSHRDRAPDTQYF. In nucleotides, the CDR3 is TGCGCCAGCAGCCATCGGGACAGGGCCCCAGATACGCAGTATTTT.

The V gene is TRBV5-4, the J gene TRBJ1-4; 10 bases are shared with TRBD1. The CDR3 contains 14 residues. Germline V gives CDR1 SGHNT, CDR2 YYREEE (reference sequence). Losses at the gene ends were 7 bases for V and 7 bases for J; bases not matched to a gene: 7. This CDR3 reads CASGSGTGVEKLFF. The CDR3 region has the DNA TGTGCCAGCGGTTCCGGGACAGGGGTTGAAAAACTGTTTTTT.

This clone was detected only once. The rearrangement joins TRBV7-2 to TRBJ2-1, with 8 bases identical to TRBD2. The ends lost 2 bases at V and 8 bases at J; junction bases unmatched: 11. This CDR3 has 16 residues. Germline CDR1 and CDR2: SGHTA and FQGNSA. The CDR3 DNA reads TGTGCCAGCAGCTTACTTGAGCGGGGGACCGGGGATGAGCAGTTCTTC. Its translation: CASSLLERGTGDEQFF.

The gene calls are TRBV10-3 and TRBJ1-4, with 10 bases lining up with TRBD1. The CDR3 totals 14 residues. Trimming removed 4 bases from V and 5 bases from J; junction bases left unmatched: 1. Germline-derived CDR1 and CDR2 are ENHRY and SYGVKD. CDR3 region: CAISAGQGNEKLFF. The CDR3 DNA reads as TGTGCCATCAGTGCGGGACAGGGGAATGAAAAACTGTTTTTT.

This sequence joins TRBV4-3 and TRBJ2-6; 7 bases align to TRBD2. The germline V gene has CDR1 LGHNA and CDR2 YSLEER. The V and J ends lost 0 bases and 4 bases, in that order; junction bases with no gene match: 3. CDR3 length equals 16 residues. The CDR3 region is CASSQDAGDGANVLTF. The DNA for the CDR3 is TGCGCCAGCAGCCAAGATGCGGGGGACGGGGCCAACGTCCTGACTTTC.

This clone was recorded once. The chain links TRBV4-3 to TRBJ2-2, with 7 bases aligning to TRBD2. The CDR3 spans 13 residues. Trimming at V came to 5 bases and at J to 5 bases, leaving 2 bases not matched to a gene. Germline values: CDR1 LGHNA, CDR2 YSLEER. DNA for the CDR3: TGCGCCAGCAGCGCGGGGGAGACCGGGGAGCTGTTTTTT. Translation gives CASSAGETGELFF.